This record concerns one T cell receptor beta chain sequence. This sample is part of a study of blood T cell repertoires in COVID-19. This CDR3 has 19 residues. Germline V gene sequence: CDR1 SGHAT, CDR2 FQNNGV. V shed 4 bases and J shed 1 base, with 25 bases lying between them. In the study's own analysis: The assay estimated nucleated cells by amplifying reference gene primers. Measured with immunoSEQ multiplex PCR; TCRdb has only the in-frame clones, and not every one. V and J calls and clone size are those listed in that table; D and trimming were worked out from the DNA. The sample has tens of thousands of clones; around 80% are singletons.

The sequencing input was peripheral blood. This receptor was identified in a human donor in a cohort sampled during active COVID-19. The chain combines TRBV11-2 with TRBJ1-2, with D possibly being TRBD1 (6 bases). CDR3 sequence (DNA): TGTGCCAGCAGCTCTCCCCGTATAGGACAGAAAGTCGTTAACTATGGCTACACCTTC. As protein: CASSSPRIGQKVVNYGYTF.